This paragraph reports one T cell receptor (beta chain). Antigen specificity is unknown. These data belong to a study of cytomegalovirus exposure and HLA in healthy donors. Study results and limitations: Later analysis found that TCR beta chains associated with HLA were more clonally expanded than other, equally common chains.

This CDR3 has 13 residues. Trimming shortened V by 3 bases and J by 7 bases, and 14 bases separated the two germline ends. Germline V CDR1 and CDR2: SGHNT, YYREEE (reference sequence). The study ran its PCR with 60 Vbeta and 13 Jbeta primers. Clones were sequenced by immunoSEQ multiplex PCR, and TCRdb holds only the in-frame ones, with some missing. Here the sample spans 150,000 to 200,000 clones, over 80% being singletons. This clonotype was obtained from a middle-aged man in good health and CMV-seronegative. The chain has TRBV5-4 and TRBJ2-7, with a tentative D call TRBD2 (6 bases). Sequencing was performed on PBMCs. The CDR3 sequence is CASSYMFGGEQYF. The DNA of the CDR3 is TGTGCCAGCAGCTATATGTTCGGAGGGGAGCAGTACTTC.